The entry below describes one TCR beta chain. Its specificity is not known. Germline assignment: CDR1 MDHEN and CDR2 SYDVKM. The ends lost 6 bases at V and 4 bases at J; junction bases unmatched: 11. This CDR3 has 15 amino acids. 60 Vbeta and 13 Jbeta primers were used in PCR. In the original processing: The count from a later analysis was some 81 million unique TCR beta chains, some 10 million of them shared. TCRdb's table, derived via immunoSEQ multiplex PCR, lists solely in-frame clones and lacks some. That table furnishes V, J and clone size, whereas the DNA furnished D and trimming. Recorded for this sample: about 140,000 clones. The data originate from a study of cytomegalovirus exposure and HLA in healthy donors. Whole-study findings and limits: Clonal expansion, a later analysis showed, was greater in HLA-associated TCR beta chains than in equally common others. Testing in vitro showed a few CMV-associated chains specific for CMV antigens. It was in a later analysis that TCR association rates were seen to vary by HLA locus, highest for DRB1 and lowest for HLA-C.

Sequencing was performed on PBMCs. V usage is TRBV28 and J usage is TRBJ1-2; 7 bases align to TRBD1. The TCR comes from a woman younger than 35 in good health and CMV-seronegative. CDR3 nucleotide sequence: TGTGCCAGCAGCCCGAGGACAGGACGCACCTATGGCTACACCTTC. Translating gives CASSPRTGRTYGYTF.